The clone carrying this T cell receptor beta chain was recorded many times. Its antigen is not identified. Using RNA template, CDR3s of TCR alpha and beta were amplified with iRepertoire arm-PCR. For one-step reverse transcription and amplification, about 85-400 ng of tissue mRNA or PBMC total RNA was used. One entry per CDR3 protein results from TCRdb running MiXCR on the multiplex PCR reads. The data show roughly 120,000 distinct CDR3 sequences, approximately 25% seen once. The sample belongs to a study of glioma-infiltrating T cells. Study results and limitations: CDR3 overlap between tissue and blood was very small. Non-neoplastic patients had below-expected tissue-blood divergence, while all gliomas exceeded expectation.

This CDR3 has 15 amino acids. Germline V CDR1 and CDR2: SGHVS, FQNEAQ. V was clipped by 5 bases and J by 0 bases, with 11 bases between them. The V and J genes are TRBV7-8 and TRBJ1-5, with D perhaps TRBD1 (5 bases). The source of this sequence is a human donor with low-grade glioma or glioblastoma, undergoing nonglioma brain surgery, or in good health (not recorded which). Input material: glioma tissue, nonneoplastic brain tissue, or PBMCs (not recorded which). The CDR3 protein is CASSPTTASNQPQHF. The CDR3 nucleotides are TGTGCCAGCAGCCCGACGACAGCTAGCAATCAGCCCCAGCATTTT.